This TCR beta chain was sequenced for a study of monozygotic twins with inflammatory bowel disease. The study, taken as a whole, reports: Cells of different T cell subtypes could not be told apart. Healthy co-twins, by inverse Simpson, had higher TCRbeta diversity than their siblings with IBD.

The UMIs contained a 6-nucleotide sample barcode. They were added by template switching during cDNA synthesis. TCRdb reprocessed the 5' RACE reads, with one entry per CDR3 protein and no DNA. The sample's table shows hundreds of thousands of distinct CDR3 sequences. Phlebotomy per donor yielded a single 2.5 ml blood sample. With regard to this clonotype: As yet, its antigen is unknown.

The germline V gene encodes CDR1 MNHEY and CDR2 SVGAGI. The CDR3 runs 14 residues. This chain connects TRBV6-5 to TRBJ1-1. Input material: blood. The TCR sequence derives from a human donor with ulcerative colitis or Crohn's disease, or a healthy co-twin of an affected twin (not recorded which). CDR3 region: CASSYENRNTEAFF.